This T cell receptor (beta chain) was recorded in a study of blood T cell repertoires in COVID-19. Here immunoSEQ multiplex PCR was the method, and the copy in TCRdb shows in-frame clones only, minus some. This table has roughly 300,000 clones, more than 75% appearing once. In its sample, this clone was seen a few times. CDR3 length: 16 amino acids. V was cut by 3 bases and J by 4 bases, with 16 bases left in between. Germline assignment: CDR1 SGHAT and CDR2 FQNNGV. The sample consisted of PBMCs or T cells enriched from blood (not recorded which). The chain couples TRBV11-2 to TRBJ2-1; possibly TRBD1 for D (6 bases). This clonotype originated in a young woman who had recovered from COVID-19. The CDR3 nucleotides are TGTGCCAGCAGCTTCCAGAGCAGGACAGATTACAATGAGCAGTTCTTC. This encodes CASSFQSRTDYNEQFF.